The 30 T cell receptor beta chains below were found in one sample sequenced in a study of blood T cell repertoires in COVID-19. The protocol was immunoSEQ multiplex PCR, while the TCRdb copy is restricted to in-frame clones and leaves out a portion. The data show 300,000 to 350,000 clones, approximately 89% seen once. Sample: peripheral blood. All receptors derive from a woman aged 18-30 years who had recovered from COVID-19.

This chain's CDR3 is CASSLTAGGPEEQYV. For the CDR3, the DNA is TGTGCCAGCAGTTTAACAGCGGGAGGGCCGGAGGAGCAGTACGTC. This chain joins TRBV28 and TRBJ2-7; TRBD2 matches 10 bases. This CDR3 is built from 15 residues. Germline loops: CDR1 MDHEN, CDR2 SYDVKM. The junction had 8 bases not matched to a gene; V was cut back by 2 bases and J by 7 bases.

V usage is TRBV5-1 and J usage is TRBJ2-5, with 8 bases lining up with TRBD1. V lost 3 bases to trimming and J lost 4 bases; unmatched junction nucleotides: 8. CDR3 size: 15 residues. The germline V gene encodes CDR1 SGHRS and CDR2 YFSETQ. The CDR3 reads CASSSGQGRGETQYF. The DNA for the CDR3 is TGCGCCAGCAGCTCAGGACAGGGACGGGGAGAGACCCAGTACTTC.

The V gene is TRBV5-1, the J gene TRBJ2-3; D ambiguous. V dropped 0 bases and J dropped 6 bases, with 14 bases sitting between them. Germline-derived CDR1 and CDR2 are SGHRS and YFSETQ. The CDR3 covers 15 residues. The CDR3: CASSLGGSQPDTQYF. CDR3 bases: TGCGCCAGCAGCTTGGGAGGCAGTCAACCGGATACGCAGTATTTT.

The V call is TRBV6-1, the J call TRBJ2-7; D is perhaps TRBD2 (5 bases). Trimming took off 0 bases at V and 4 bases at J, with 10 bases between the two ends. Looked up from germline, CDR1 is MNHNS and CDR2 is SASEGT. The CDR3 consists of 14 residues. The CDR3 region is CASSEALSGYEQYV. CDR3 nucleotides: TGTGCCAGCAGTGAAGCGCTTTCGGGGTACGAGCAGTACGTC.

The J gene is TRBJ1-1, the V gene TRBV19; 7 bases match TRBD1. V lost 7 bases and J lost 7; bases outside the gene matches: 15. Germline lookup yields CDR1 LNHDA and CDR2 SQIVND (reference sequence). The CDR3 contains 15 residues. The CDR3 DNA follows: TGTGCCAGTAACCGTTTTCCAGGGGGAGGTAGTGAAGCTTTCTTT. It codes for CASNRFPGGGSEAFF.

The chain is built from TRBV11-3 and TRBJ1-2, with 8 positions matching TRBD1. The CDR3 spans 15 residues. V gave up 1 base and J gave up 11 bases; unmatched junction bases: 12. Germline V gene sequence: CDR1 SGHNT, CDR2 YENEEA. In nucleotides, the CDR3 is TGTGCCAGCAGCTTAGTGTCGGACAGGGATTCTATGTACACCTTC. It encodes CASSLVSDRDSMYTF.

The V call is TRBV7-2, the J call TRBJ2-3; the D gene is possibly TRBD2 (6 bases). V was pared by 0 bases and J by 2 bases, with 15 bases between. The CDR3 totals 17 residues. Per the germline V gene, CDR1 is SGHTA and CDR2 is FQGNSA. CDR3 sequence reads: CASSLAVFSGDTDTQYF. The CDR3 coding sequence is TGTGCCAGCAGCTTAGCGGTCTTTAGCGGAGACACAGATACGCAGTATTTT.

This chain joins TRBV5-1 and TRBJ2-1, with TRBD2 identical over 13 bases. The CDR3 extends over 16 amino acids. CDR1 is SGHRS, CDR2 YFSETQ, per germline. J gave up 10 bases and V 4 bases, and 11 bases lay outside the gene matches. CDR3 amino acids: CASSPAGTSGALEQFF. The CDR3 bases are TGCGCCAGCAGCCCGGCCGGGACTAGCGGGGCCTTGGAGCAGTTCTTC.

V and J are TRBV19 and TRBJ2-1; 9 nucleotides line up with TRBD2. Germline loops: CDR1 LNHDA, CDR2 SQIVND (reference sequence). The CDR3 runs to 15 residues. Trimming took 0 bases from V and 10 from J; bases not matched to a gene: 7. The CDR3 sequence: CASSIEGSGRKEQFF. In DNA, the CDR3 is TGTGCCAGTAGTATAGAGGGTAGCGGGAGAAAAGAGCAGTTCTTC.

The chain combines TRBV27 with TRBJ2-5, with D uncertain. This CDR3 spans 14 amino acids. With 1 base removed from V and 1 base from J, the gap between germline ends came to 7 bases. CDR1 and CDR2 from the germline V gene are MNHEY and SMNVEV (reference sequence). Written as DNA, the CDR3 is TGTGCCAGCAGTTTATACGGTGCCCAAGAGACCCAGTACTTC. Translation: CASSLYGAQETQYF.

The genes are TRBV29-1 and TRBJ1-2, with D perhaps matching TRBD1 (6 bases). This CDR3 has 11 residues. CDR1 is SQVTM and CDR2 is ANQGSEA in the germline V gene. The V and J ends lost 6 bases and 6 bases respectively, with 11 bases between them. The CDR3 DNA reads TGCAGCGTCGCACAGGGTAATGGCTACACCTTC. Translation gives CSVAQGNGYTF.

This sequence joins TRBV5-5 and TRBJ2-3, with TRBD2 as a possible D gene (6 bases). Germline V gene data show CDR1 as SGHKS and CDR2 as YYEKEE (reference sequence). The CDR3 length is 15 residues. V was clipped by 4 bases and J by 0 bases, with 12 bases between them. The DNA for the CDR3 is TGTGCCAGCAGCCTCCCGGGACTTAGCACAGATACGCAGTATTTT. It specifies CASSLPGLSTDTQYF. Using reference TRBV5-5 and TRBJ2-3 for the parts outside the CDR3, the full variable domain is DAGVTQSPTHLIKTRGQQVTLRCSPISGHKSVSWYQQVLGQGPQFIFQYYEKEERGRGNFPDRFSARQFPNYSSELNVNALLLGDSALYLCASSLPGLSTDTQYFGPGTRLTVL.

The V gene is TRBV18, the J gene TRBJ2-5, with D possibly being TRBD1 (5 bases). The V end lost 1 base, the J end lost 6 bases, and 24 bases lay between the germline ends. The CDR3 loop spans 18 amino acids. Germline V gene sequence: CDR1 KGHSH, CDR2 LQKENI. As DNA, the CDR3 is TGTGCCAGCTCACCACTCTCCAGGACACGGGCAGGTGATAAGACCCAGTACTTC. Translation: CASSPLSRTRAGDKTQYF. Full variable domain (outside the CDR3, taken from reference TRBV18 and TRBJ2-5): NAGVMQNPRHLVRRRGQEARLRCSPMKGHSHVYWYRQLPEEGLKFMVYLQKENIIDESGMPKERFSAEFPKEGPSILRIQQVVRGDSAAYFCASSPLSRTRAGDKTQYFGPGTRLLVL.

The V and J genes are TRBV21-1 and TRBJ2-3; whether TRBD2, the table's D call, matches the DNA was not checked. TRBV21-1 is flagged as a pseudogene. This CDR3 region has 17 residues. In nucleotides, the CDR3 is TGTGATCCGATGCCATCAATAGCGGGACTGAGCACAGATACGCAGTATTTT. This sequence encodes CDPMPSIAGLSTDTQYF.

This clone was seen more than once but under ten times. This rearrangement joins TRBV7-8 to TRBJ2-1, with TRBD2 matching over 8 bases. The germline V gene has CDR1 SGHVS and CDR2 FQNEAQ. This CDR3 has 16 residues. V shed 1 base and J 5 bases; nucleotides not matched to a gene: 7. CDR3 in amino acids: CASSLVGSGVHNEQFF. The CDR3 nucleotides are TGTGCCAGCAGCTTAGTGGGTAGCGGGGTCCACAATGAGCAGTTCTTC. The full variable domain, with the rest looked up from reference TRBV7-8 and TRBJ2-1, is GAGVSQSPRYKVAKRGQDVALRCDPISGHVSLFWYQQALGQGPEFLTYFQNEAQLDKSGLPSDRFFAERPEGSVSTLKIQRTQQEDSAVYLCASSLVGSGVHNEQFFGPGTRLTVL.

The chain uses TRBV6-5 and TRBJ2-3; 9 nucleotides align to TRBD1. This CDR3 region has 16 residues. V was clipped by 3 bases and J by 1 base; unmatched bases: 5. CDR1 MNHEY and CDR2 SVGAGI come from the germline V gene. The CDR3 coding sequence is TGTGCCAGCAGTTATTCGGGACAGGGAGGCACAGATACGCAGTATTTT. It codes for CASSYSGQGGTDTQYF.

The chain carries TRBV19 and TRBJ1-6, with 7 bases lining up with TRBD1. This CDR3 spans 13 amino acids. V shed 7 bases and J 8 bases; nucleotides not matched to a gene: 5. Germline V gives CDR1 LNHDA, CDR2 SQIVND (reference sequence). The CDR3 is CASTGGYYSPLHF. The CDR3, as DNA: TGTGCCAGTACAGGGGGATATTATTCACCCCTCCACTTT.

The chain uses TRBV5-1 and TRBJ2-3; 16 bases are shared with TRBD2. The CDR3 totals 18 residues. Trimming removed 3 bases from V and 2 bases from J; junction bases left unmatched: 6. From germline, CDR1 is SGHRS and CDR2 YFSETQ. CDR3 coding DNA: TGCGCCAGCAGCTCGGGACTAGCGGGAGGGTTAAACACAGATACGCAGTATTTT. Translation: CASSSGLAGGLNTDTQYF. Looking up the rest from reference TRBV5-1 and TRBJ2-3 gives the full variable domain: KAGVTQTPRYLIKTRGQQVTLSCSPISGHRSVSWYQQTPGQGLQFLFEYFSETQRNKGNFPGRFSGRQFSNSRSEMNVSTLELGDSALYLCASSSGLAGGLNTDTQYFGPGTRLTVL.

The gene calls are TRBV7-2 and TRBJ2-3; a weak D match, TRBD1 (6 bases). Germline V gene sequence: CDR1 SGHTA, CDR2 FQGNSA. This CDR3 has 14 residues. V shed 2 bases and J shed 4 bases, with 10 bases lying between them. DNA for the CDR3: TGTGCCAGCAGCTTATTCAGGGGCGCAGATACGCAGTATTTT. Amino acids: CASSLFRGADTQYF.

This chain uses TRBV5-1 with TRBJ2-1; 9 bases fit TRBD2. Trimming cost V 4 bases and J 5 bases; bases outside gene matches: 7. Germline V gives CDR1 SGHRS, CDR2 YFSETQ. There are 15 residues in the CDR3. The CDR3: CASSLLAGVNNEQFF. CDR3 DNA: TGCGCCAGCAGCCTGTTAGCGGGAGTGAACAATGAGCAGTTCTTC.

The chain combines TRBV10-2 with TRBJ1-5; 12 bases align to TRBD1. Germline CDR1 is WSHSY and CDR2 is SAAADI. The CDR3 extends over 15 amino acids. With 3 bases clipped from V and 5 bases from J, the junction kept 2 bases outside the gene matches. Here the CDR3 DNA reads TGCGCCAGCAGTGACGGGACAGGGGGCCATCAGCCCCAGCATTTT. This sequence encodes CASSDGTGGHQPQHF.

The chain has TRBV5-6 and TRBJ2-7, with TRBD1 matching over 7 bases. This CDR3 is 14 amino acids long. V shed 6 bases and J 2 bases; nucleotides not matched to a gene: 8. The germline gives CDR1 SGHDT, CDR2 YYEEEE. This chain's CDR3 is CASNRTGRTYEQYV. The DNA of the CDR3 is TGTGCCAGCAACAGGACAGGCCGAACCTACGAGCAGTACGTC.

The chain uses TRBV29-1 and TRBJ2-1; weak D call: TRBD2 (7 bases). Trimming stripped 7 bases from V and 2 bases from J, with 15 bases between. The CDR3 has 14 amino acids. Germline CDR1 and CDR2: SQVTM and ANQGSEA. CDR3 nucleotide sequence: TGCAGCGCCCAAGGGGGGAGGGCCTACAATGAGCAGTTCTTC. Translating gives CSAQGGRAYNEQFF.

This clone was seen a single time. CDR3 amino acids: CASSLGFGASNEQFF. The CDR3 DNA reads TGTGCCAGCAGCCTTGGTTTTGGGGCGAGTAATGAGCAGTTCTTC. The chain carries TRBV7-2 and TRBJ2-1, with D perhaps TRBD1 (5 bases). Looked up from germline, CDR1 is SGHTA and CDR2 is FQGNSA. The V end was cut by 5 bases, the J end by 7 bases, with 18 bases between. The CDR3 runs 15 residues.

The chain couples TRBV19 to TRBJ1-4, with TRBD1 matching over 8 bases. The V segment lost 3 bases and the J segment 4 bases; nucleotides outside the gene matches: 13. The length of the CDR3 is 18 residues. CDR1 and CDR2 (germline): LNHDA, SQIVND (reference sequence). Here the CDR3 DNA reads TGTGCCAGTAGTATTGAAAAGGGACAGGCAGGACATAATGAAAAACTGTTTTTT. As protein: CASSIEKGQAGHNEKLFF.

The chain has TRBV4-3 and TRBJ2-6, with D perhaps matching TRBD1 (5 bases). The CDR3 length is 16 residues. V was cut by 1 base and J by 2 bases, with 9 bases left in between. The V gene's germline CDR1 is LGHNA and CDR2 YSLEER. Here the CDR3 reads CASSQGSGTGANVLTF. Written as DNA, the CDR3 is TGCGCCAGCAGCCAAGGCTCAGGGACTGGGGCCAACGTCCTGACTTTC.

V is TRBV29-1 and J is TRBJ2-5; 10 bases are a match to TRBD1. Germline-derived CDR1 and CDR2 are SQVTM and ANQGSEA. The V and J ends lost 7 bases and 1 base, in that order; junction bases with no gene match: 9. The CDR3 spans 15 residues. The chain's CDR3 is CSATRTGGSQETQYF. Here the CDR3 DNA reads TGCAGCGCTACTCGGACAGGGGGATCCCAAGAGACCCAGTACTTC.

The chain couples TRBV19 to TRBJ2-3; 8 bases map to TRBD2. The CDR3 has 16 amino acids. Trimming cost V 5 bases and J 4 bases; bases outside gene matches: 11. The germline CDR1 and CDR2 sequences are LNHDA and SQIVND (reference sequence). The CDR3 reads CASSDRTSRDADTQYF. The DNA of the CDR3 is TGTGCCAGTAGTGATCGGACTAGCCGGGATGCAGATACGCAGTATTTT.

This chain connects TRBV7-2 to TRBJ2-3; 9 nucleotides align to TRBD2. From germline, CDR1 is SGHTA and CDR2 FQGNSA. After removal of 4 bases from V and 3 bases from J, the junction contained 14 bases not matched to a gene. This CDR3 has 18 amino acids. The chain's CDR3 is CASSSVAGVGIRTDTQYF. The CDR3 nucleotides are TGTGCCAGCAGCTCCGTAGCGGGAGTAGGAATCCGGACAGATACGCAGTATTTT.

This clone showed up just once. The chain has TRBV11-3 and TRBJ2-3, with 8 bases identical to TRBD2. CDR1 is SGHNT and CDR2 is YENEEA in the germline V gene. The CDR3 consists of 16 residues. After removal of 0 bases from V and 1 base from J, the junction contained 3 bases not matched to a gene. CDR3 in DNA: TGTGCCAGCAGCTTAGACGGCGGGGGGCGCACAGATACGCAGTATTTT. Translation: CASSLDGGGRTDTQYF.